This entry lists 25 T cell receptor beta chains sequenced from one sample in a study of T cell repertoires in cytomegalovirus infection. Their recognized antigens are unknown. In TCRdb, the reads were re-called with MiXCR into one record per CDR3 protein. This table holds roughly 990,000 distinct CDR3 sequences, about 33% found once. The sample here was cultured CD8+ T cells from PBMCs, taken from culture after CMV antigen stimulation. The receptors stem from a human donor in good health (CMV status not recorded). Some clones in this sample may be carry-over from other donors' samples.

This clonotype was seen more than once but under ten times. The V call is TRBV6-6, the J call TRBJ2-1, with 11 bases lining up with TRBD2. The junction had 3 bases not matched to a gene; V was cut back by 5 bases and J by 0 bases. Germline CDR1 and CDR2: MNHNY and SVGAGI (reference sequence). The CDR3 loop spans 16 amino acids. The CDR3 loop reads CASSVLAGASYNEQFF. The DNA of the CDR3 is TGTGCCAGCAGTGTACTAGCGGGGGCCTCCTACAATGAGCAGTTCTTC.

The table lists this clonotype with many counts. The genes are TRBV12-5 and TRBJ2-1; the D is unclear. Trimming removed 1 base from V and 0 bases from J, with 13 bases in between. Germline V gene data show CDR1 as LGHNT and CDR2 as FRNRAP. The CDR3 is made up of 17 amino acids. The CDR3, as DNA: TGTGCTAGTGGTTTGGCACGATATAACCGCTCCTACAATGAGCAGTTCTTC. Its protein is CASGLARYNRSYNEQFF.

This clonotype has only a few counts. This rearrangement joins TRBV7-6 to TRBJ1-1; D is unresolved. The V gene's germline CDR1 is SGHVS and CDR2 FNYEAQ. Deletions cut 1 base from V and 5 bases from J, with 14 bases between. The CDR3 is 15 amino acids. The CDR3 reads CASSLEGSLKTEAFF. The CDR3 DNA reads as TGTGCCAGCAGCTTAGAGGGATCCCTAAAGACTGAAGCTTTCTTT.

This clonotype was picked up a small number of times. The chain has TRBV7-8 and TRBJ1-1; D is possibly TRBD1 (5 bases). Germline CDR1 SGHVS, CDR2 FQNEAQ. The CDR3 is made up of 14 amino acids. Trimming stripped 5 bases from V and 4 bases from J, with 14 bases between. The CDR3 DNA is TGTGCCAGCAGCCACGGGGCGCCGGGCACTGAAGCTTTCTTT. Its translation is CASSHGAPGTEAFF.

The CDR3 here is CASGPWDSHSNQPQHF. The CDR3 nucleotides read TGTGCTAGTGGTCCCTGGGACAGCCACAGCAATCAGCCCCAGCATTTT. The rearrangement joins TRBV12-5 to TRBJ1-5; TRBD1 aligns across 7 bases. The germline V gene has CDR1 LGHNT and CDR2 FRNRAP. This CDR3 has 16 residues. V was clipped by 5 bases and J by 1 base; unmatched bases: 8. Using reference TRBV12-5 and TRBJ1-5 for the parts outside the CDR3, the full variable domain is DARVTQTPRHKVTEMGQEVTMRCQPILGHNTVFWYRQTMMQGLELLAYFRNRAPLDDSGMPKDRFSAEMPDATLATLKIQPSEPRDSAVYFCASGPWDSHSNQPQHFGDGTRLSIL.

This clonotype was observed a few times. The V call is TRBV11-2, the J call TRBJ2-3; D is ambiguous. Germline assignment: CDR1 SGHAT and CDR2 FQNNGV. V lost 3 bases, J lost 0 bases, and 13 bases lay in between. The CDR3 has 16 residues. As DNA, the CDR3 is TGTGCCAGCAGCTTTTGGACGGATGCTAGCACAGATACGCAGTATTTT. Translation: CASSFWTDASTDTQYF.

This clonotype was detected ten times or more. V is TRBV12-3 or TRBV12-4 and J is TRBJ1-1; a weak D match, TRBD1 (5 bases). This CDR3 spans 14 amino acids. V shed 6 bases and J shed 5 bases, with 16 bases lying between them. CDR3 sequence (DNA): TGTGCCAGCAGCCGCAGGGTGGAGGGTACTGAAGCTTTCTTT. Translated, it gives CASSRRVEGTEAFF.

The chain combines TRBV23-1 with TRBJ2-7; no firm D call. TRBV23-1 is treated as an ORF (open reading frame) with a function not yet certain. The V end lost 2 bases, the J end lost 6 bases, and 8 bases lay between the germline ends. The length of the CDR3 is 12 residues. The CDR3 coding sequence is TGCGCCAGCAGTCAAGAGTCATCCGAGCAGTACTTC. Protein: CASSQESSEQYF.

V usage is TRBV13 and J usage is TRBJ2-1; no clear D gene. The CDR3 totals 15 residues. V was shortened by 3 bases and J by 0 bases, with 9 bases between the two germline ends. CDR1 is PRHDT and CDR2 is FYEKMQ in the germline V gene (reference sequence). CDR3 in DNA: TGTGCCAGCAGCTTTGAGTCGAGCTCCTACAATGAGCAGTTCTTC. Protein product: CASSFESSSYNEQFF.

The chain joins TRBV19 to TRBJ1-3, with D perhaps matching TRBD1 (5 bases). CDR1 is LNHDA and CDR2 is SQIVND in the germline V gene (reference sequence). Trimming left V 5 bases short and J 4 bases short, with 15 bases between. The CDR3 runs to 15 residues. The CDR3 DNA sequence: TGTGCCAGTAGTGGGACCGGGGAGTTCGGAAACACCATATATTTT. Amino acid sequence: CASSGTGEFGNTIYF.

CDR3 in amino acids: CASSNPQGYYGYTF. In DNA form, the CDR3 reads TGTGCCAGTAGTAACCCACAGGGCTACTATGGCTACACCTTC. The rearrangement joins TRBV19 to TRBJ1-2; perhaps TRBD1 as D (6 bases). From germline, CDR1 is LNHDA and CDR2 SQIVND (reference sequence). Deletions cut 4 bases from V and 3 bases from J, with 12 bases between. There are 14 residues in the CDR3.

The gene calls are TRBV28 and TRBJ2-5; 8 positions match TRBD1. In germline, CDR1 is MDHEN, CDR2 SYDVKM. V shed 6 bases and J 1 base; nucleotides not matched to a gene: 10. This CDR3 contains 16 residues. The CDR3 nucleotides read TGTGCCAGCAGCTTCCCCTCAACAGGGGGCCAAGAGACCCAGTACTTC. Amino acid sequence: CASSFPSTGGQETQYF. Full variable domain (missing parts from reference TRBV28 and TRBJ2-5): DVKVTQSSRYLVKRTGEKVFLECVQDMDHENMFWYRQDPGLGLRLIYFSYDVKMKEKGDIPEGYSVSREKKERFSLILESASTNQTSMYLCASSFPSTGGQETQYFGPGTRLLVL.

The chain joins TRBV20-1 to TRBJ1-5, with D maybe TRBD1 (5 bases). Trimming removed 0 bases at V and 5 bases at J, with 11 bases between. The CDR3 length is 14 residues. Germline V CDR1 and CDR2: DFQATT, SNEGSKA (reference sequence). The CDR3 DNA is TGCAGTGCTAGAGATCAGGACACCGATCAGCCCCAGCATTTT. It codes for CSARDQDTDQPQHF.

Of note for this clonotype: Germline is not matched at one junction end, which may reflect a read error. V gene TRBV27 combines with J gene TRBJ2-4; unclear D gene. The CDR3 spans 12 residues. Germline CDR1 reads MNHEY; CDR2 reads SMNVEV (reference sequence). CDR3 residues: CASSSGPNSVTF. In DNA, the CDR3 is TGTGCCAGCAGTTCGGGCCCTAATAGTGTCACCTTC.

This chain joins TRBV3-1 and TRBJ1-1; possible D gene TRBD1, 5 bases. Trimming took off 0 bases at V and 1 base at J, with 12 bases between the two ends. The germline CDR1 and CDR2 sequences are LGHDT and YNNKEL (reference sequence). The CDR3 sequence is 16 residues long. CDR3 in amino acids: CASSQDFWGTNTEAFF. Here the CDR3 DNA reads TGTGCCAGCAGCCAAGATTTTTGGGGGACGAACACTGAAGCTTTCTTT.

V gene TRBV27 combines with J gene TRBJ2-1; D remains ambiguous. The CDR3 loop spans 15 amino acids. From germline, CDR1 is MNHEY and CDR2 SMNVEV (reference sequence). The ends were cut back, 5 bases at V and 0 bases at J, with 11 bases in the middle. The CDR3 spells CASSIGHPSYNEQFF. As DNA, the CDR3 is TGTGCCAGCAGTATAGGGCATCCCTCCTACAATGAGCAGTTCTTC.

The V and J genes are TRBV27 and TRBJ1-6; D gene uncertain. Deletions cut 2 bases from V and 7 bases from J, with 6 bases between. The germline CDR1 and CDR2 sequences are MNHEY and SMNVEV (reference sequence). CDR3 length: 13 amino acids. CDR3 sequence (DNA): TGTGCCAGCAGTTTAAGGAGGAATTCACCCCTCCACTTT. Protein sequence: CASSLRRNSPLHF.

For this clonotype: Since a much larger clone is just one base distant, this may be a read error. CDR3 sequence (DNA): TGTGCCAGCTGCTTGTTTCCGGGACTAGGGCTCGAGCAGTACTTC. This gives the protein CASCLFPGLGLEQYF. This chain uses TRBV7-6 with TRBJ2-7, with TRBD2 matching over 8 bases. CDR3 length equals 15 residues. Per germline, CDR1 SGHVS and CDR2 FNYEAQ.

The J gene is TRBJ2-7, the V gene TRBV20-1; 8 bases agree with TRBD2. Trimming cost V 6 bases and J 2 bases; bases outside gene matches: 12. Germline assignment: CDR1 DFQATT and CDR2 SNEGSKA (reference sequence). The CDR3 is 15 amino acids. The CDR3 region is CSAQTGGGSAYEQYF. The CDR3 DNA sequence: TGCAGTGCCCAAACCGGGGGGGGGAGCGCCTACGAGCAGTACTTC.

CDR3 amino acids: CASSIGSSYEQYF. Here the CDR3 DNA reads TGTGCCAGTAGTATCGGTTCCAGCTACGAGCAGTACTTC. The gene calls are TRBV19 and TRBJ2-7, with D unresolved. Germline V gene sequence: CDR1 LNHDA, CDR2 SQIVND (reference sequence). This CDR3 contains 13 residues. The V and J ends lost 3 bases and 3 bases respectively, with 9 bases between them.

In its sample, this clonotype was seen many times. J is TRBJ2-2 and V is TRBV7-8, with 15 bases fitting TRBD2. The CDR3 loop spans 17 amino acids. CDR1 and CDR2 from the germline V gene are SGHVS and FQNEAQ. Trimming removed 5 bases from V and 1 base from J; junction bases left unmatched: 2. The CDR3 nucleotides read TGTGCCAGCAGCCAGGGACTAGCGGGGGGGAACACCGGGGAGCTGTTTTTT. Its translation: CASSQGLAGGNTGELFF.

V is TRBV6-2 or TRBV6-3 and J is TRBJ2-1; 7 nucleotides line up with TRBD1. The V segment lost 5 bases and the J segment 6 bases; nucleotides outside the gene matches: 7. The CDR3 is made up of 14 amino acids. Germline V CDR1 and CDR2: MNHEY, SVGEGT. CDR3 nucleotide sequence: TGTGCCAGCAGTGACTGGACAGGATTCAATGAGCAGTTCTTC. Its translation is CASSDWTGFNEQFF.

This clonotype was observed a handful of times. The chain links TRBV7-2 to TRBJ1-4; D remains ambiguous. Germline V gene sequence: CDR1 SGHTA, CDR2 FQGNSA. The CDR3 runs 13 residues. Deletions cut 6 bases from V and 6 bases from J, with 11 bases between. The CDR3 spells CASRSPGHEKLFF. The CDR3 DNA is TGTGCCAGCAGATCGCCGGGCCATGAAAAACTGTTTTTT.

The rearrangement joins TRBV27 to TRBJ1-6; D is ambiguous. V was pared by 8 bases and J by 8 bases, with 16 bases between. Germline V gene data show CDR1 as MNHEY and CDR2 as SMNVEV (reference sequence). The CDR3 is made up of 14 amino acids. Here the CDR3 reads CASGSQRFYSPLHF. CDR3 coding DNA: TGTGCCAGCGGTTCTCAGAGGTTTTATTCACCCCTCCACTTT.

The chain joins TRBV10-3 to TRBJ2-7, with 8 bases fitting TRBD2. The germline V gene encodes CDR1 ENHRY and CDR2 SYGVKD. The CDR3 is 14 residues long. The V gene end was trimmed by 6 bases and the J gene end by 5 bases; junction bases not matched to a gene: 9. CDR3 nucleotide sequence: TGTGCCATCAGCGATCCCGGGGGGGGCCACGAGCAGTACGTC. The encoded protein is CAISDPGGGHEQYV.